The 6 T cell receptor beta chains reported below all come from one sample, sequenced in a study of CD8 T cells in Susac syndrome. RNA was extracted with the RNeasy kit, and a quantity of roughly 0.5 to 1 ug was reverse transcribed using random hexamers. Via MiXCR, TCRdb re-called the immunoSEQ multiplex PCR reads, giving one row per CDR3 protein. Among 180,000 or so distinct CDR3 sequences listed, approximately 94% were seen once. Sequences were obtained from CD4+ T cells from PBMCs. The receptors derive from a human donor in good health.

The chain employs TRBV20-1 and TRBJ2-3; D may be TRBD2 (6 bases). V dropped 6 bases and J dropped 4 bases, with 11 bases sitting between them. The CDR3 consists of 12 residues. CDR1 DFQATT and CDR2 SNEGSKA come from the germline V gene (reference sequence). The CDR3 reads CSAGGGADTQYF. Here the CDR3 DNA reads TGCAGTGCAGGTGGCGGGGCAGATACGCAGTATTTT.

The chain has TRBV20-1 and TRBJ2-4; tentative D call: TRBD2 (6 bases). Trimming cost V 3 bases and J 0 bases, with 12 bases left between them. The CDR3 sequence is 15 residues long. Germline lookup yields CDR1 DFQATT and CDR2 SNEGSKA (reference sequence). CDR3 nucleotide sequence: TGCAGTGCTAGGGTCGGCGGGATAGCCAAAAACATTCAGTACTTC. Translated, it gives CSARVGGIAKNIQYF.

This chain uses TRBV27 with TRBJ1-2; TRBD1 aligns across 7 bases. V was pared by 6 bases and J by 3 bases, with 7 bases of the junction left unmatched. This CDR3 spans 14 amino acids. Germline CDR1 and CDR2: MNHEY and SMNVEV (reference sequence). This CDR3 reads CASRMTGTDYGYTF. DNA of the CDR3: TGTGCCAGCAGGATGACAGGGACGGACTATGGCTACACCTTC.

The J gene is TRBJ2-6, the V gene TRBV27; D ambiguous. The germline CDR1 and CDR2 sequences are MNHEY and SMNVEV (reference sequence). The V and J ends lost 5 bases and 0 bases respectively, with 14 bases between them. The CDR3 is 17 amino acids. The CDR3 spells CASSPPTARSGANVLTF. CDR3 bases: TGTGCCAGCAGTCCTCCGACGGCCCGCTCTGGGGCCAACGTCCTGACTTTC.

This clonotype was picked up one time. V gene TRBV6-2 or TRBV6-3 combines with J gene TRBJ1-2; possible D gene TRBD1, 5 bases. CDR3 length: 14 amino acids. The germline V gene has CDR1 MNHEY and CDR2 SVGEGT. V lost 6 bases and J lost 3, with 14 bases in between. This chain's CDR3 is CASSSPGRHYGYTF. CDR3 sequence (DNA): TGTGCCAGCAGCTCTCCGGGACGACACTATGGCTACACCTTC.

This chain uses TRBV7-2 with TRBJ2-7, with a weak D call TRBD2 (6 bases). This CDR3 has 14 residues. Germline V gives CDR1 SGHTA, CDR2 FQGNSA. V was shortened by 1 base and J by 6 bases, with 13 bases between the two germline ends. CDR3 DNA sequence: TGTGCCAGCAGCTTAGACGGAGGGAACGCCGAGCAGTACTTC. Translation gives CASSLDGGNAEQYF.